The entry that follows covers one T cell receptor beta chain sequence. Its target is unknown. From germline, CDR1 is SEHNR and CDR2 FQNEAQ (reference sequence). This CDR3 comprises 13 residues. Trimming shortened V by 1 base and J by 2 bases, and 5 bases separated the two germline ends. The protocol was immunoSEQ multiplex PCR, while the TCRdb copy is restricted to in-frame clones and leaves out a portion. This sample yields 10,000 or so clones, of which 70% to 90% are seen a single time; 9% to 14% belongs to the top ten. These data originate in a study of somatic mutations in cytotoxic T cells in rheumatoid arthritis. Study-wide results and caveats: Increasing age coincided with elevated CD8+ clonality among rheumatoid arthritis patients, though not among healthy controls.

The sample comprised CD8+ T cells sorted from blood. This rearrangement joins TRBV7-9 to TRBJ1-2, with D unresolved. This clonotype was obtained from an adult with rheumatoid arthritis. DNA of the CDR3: TGTGCCAGCAGCTTAGAGGGCAACTATGGCTACACCTTC. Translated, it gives CASSLEGNYGYTF.